Presented here are 30 T cell receptor beta chains from one specimen sequenced in a study of blood T cell repertoires in COVID-19. Generated by immunoSEQ multiplex PCR, the TCRdb table keeps only in-frame clones and is missing some. This repertoire shows 95,000 to 110,000 clones, about four fifths found once; its top ten account for roughly 3.3%. Specimen: peripheral blood. The origin of the receptors is a woman at least 80 years old with active or convalescent COVID-19.

The rearrangement links TRBV25-1 to TRBJ1-1; 9 bases are a match to TRBD1. CDR1 and CDR2 (germline): MGHDK, SYGVNS. V trimming: 8 bases; J trimming: 2 bases; junction bases outside the gene matches: 9. The CDR3 has 15 amino acids. The DNA for the CDR3 is TGTGCCAGCTTGAGAGCCACAGGGGGCAACACTGAAGCTTTCTTT. Amino acids: CASLRATGGNTEAFF.

V and J are TRBV9 and TRBJ1-3; 8 bases are shared with TRBD1. V was clipped by 3 bases and J by 0 bases; unmatched bases: 5. CDR3 size: 16 residues. Per germline, CDR1 SGDLS and CDR2 YYNGEE. The CDR3 protein is CASSAWDRTSGNTIYF. CDR3 sequence (DNA): TGTGCCAGCAGCGCTTGGGACAGGACCTCTGGAAACACCATATATTTT.

This clone was counted once. The J gene is TRBJ2-3, the V gene TRBV28, with 7 positions matching TRBD2. The CDR3 spans 15 residues. The germline V gene encodes CDR1 MDHEN and CDR2 SYDVKM. V gave up 2 bases and J gave up 0 bases; unmatched junction bases: 2. Here the CDR3 DNA reads TGTGCCAGCAGTTTACTAGCGGTTAGCACAGATACGCAGTATTTT. Protein product: CASSLLAVSTDTQYF.

The chain joins TRBV10-3 to TRBJ2-5; a weak D match, TRBD1 (5 bases). The germline V and J ends were trimmed by 6 bases and 0 bases, with 11 bases remaining between them. CDR3 length: 14 amino acids. Germline CDR1 and CDR2: ENHRY and SYGVKD. The CDR3 loop reads CAIRPGSNQETQYF. CDR3 bases: TGTGCCATCAGGCCAGGGTCCAACCAAGAGACCCAGTACTTC.

The chain combines TRBV27 with TRBJ2-1, with TRBD2 as a possible D gene (6 bases). Per the germline V gene, CDR1 is MNHEY and CDR2 is SMNVEV (reference sequence). V lost 2 bases to trimming and J lost 9 bases, with 11 bases between them. There are 13 residues in the CDR3. CDR3 sequence reads: CASSLAGFGEQFF. CDR3 coding DNA: TGTGCCAGCAGTTTAGCGGGATTCGGTGAGCAGTTCTTC.

J is TRBJ1-1 and V is TRBV4-1; tentative D call: TRBD1 (5 bases). Trimming took off 0 bases at V and 1 base at J, with 15 bases between the two ends. The V gene's germline CDR1 is MGHRA and CDR2 YSYEKL. The CDR3 contains 17 residues. The CDR3 sequence is CASSQDPRGAGNTEAFF. The DNA for the CDR3 is TGCGCCAGCAGCCAAGATCCTAGGGGCGCAGGGAACACTGAAGCTTTCTTT.

The rearrangement uses TRBV15 and TRBJ2-5; TRBD1 might be the D (5 bases). CDR1 and CDR2 from the germline V gene are LNHNV and YYDKDF (reference sequence). The CDR3 is 15 residues long. V was cut by 3 bases and J by 5 bases, with 16 bases left in between. CDR3 region: CATSRALGAEETQYF. The DNA for the CDR3 is TGTGCCACCAGCAGGGCACTTGGGGCGGAGGAGACCCAGTACTTC.

This chain uses TRBV30 with TRBJ1-1; TRBD1 aligns across 7 bases. CDR3 length: 13 residues. The ends lost 4 bases at V and 2 bases at J; junction bases unmatched: 4. Germline lookup yields CDR1 GTSNPN and CDR2 SVGIG (reference sequence). The CDR3 spells CAWTTGRNTEAFF. CDR3 DNA sequence: TGTGCCTGGACGACAGGGAGAAACACTGAAGCTTTCTTT.

The chain couples TRBV12-5 to TRBJ1-6, with 8 nucleotides matching TRBD1. The CDR3 consists of 15 residues. V lost 4 bases and J lost 8; bases outside the gene matches: 7. In germline, CDR1 is LGHNT, CDR2 FRNRAP. The CDR3 DNA is TGTGCTAGTGGTTGGACAGTGGGACAGGATTCACCCCTCCACTTT. Protein sequence: CASGWTVGQDSPLHF.

The J gene is TRBJ1-2, the V gene TRBV3-1 (or the pseudogene TRBV3-2); 7 bases are shared with TRBD1. This CDR3 has 13 amino acids. Germline values: CDR1 LGHDT, CDR2 YNNKEL (reference sequence). Germline trimming cut 6 bases from V and 6 bases from J; bases unmatched to any gene: 7. The DNA for the CDR3 is TGTGCCAGCAGGAGTCCAACAGGGGATGGCTACACCTTC. The encoded protein is CASRSPTGDGYTF.

The chain couples TRBV6-1 to TRBJ1-2; 8 nucleotides align to TRBD1. This CDR3 spans 15 amino acids. Losses at the gene ends were 0 bases for V and 4 bases for J; bases not matched to a gene: 4. Germline values: CDR1 MNHNS, CDR2 SASEGT. The CDR3 coding sequence is TGTGCCAGCAGTGAAGCCGGACAGGGAATCTATGGCTACACCTTC. Protein sequence: CASSEAGQGIYGYTF.

With regard to this clone: Germline and junction disagree at one end, which may indicate a read error. This sequence joins TRBV7-7 and TRBJ1-5; 7 nucleotides line up with TRBD1. This CDR3 spans 13 amino acids. Per the germline V gene, CDR1 is SSHAT and CDR2 is FNYEAQ (reference sequence). The CDR3 protein is CASSLGTDQPQHF. In DNA, the CDR3 is TGTGCTAGCAGCTTAGGGACAGATCAGCCCCAGCATTTT.

The chain carries TRBV2 and TRBJ1-6, with D unresolved. Germline values: CDR1 SNHLY, CDR2 FYNNEI. The CDR3 contains 20 residues. V lost 6 bases and J lost 0, with 24 bases in between. CDR3: CASSDRWSGQKSSYNSPLHF. As DNA, the CDR3 is TGTGCCAGCAGCGACCGGTGGAGTGGTCAAAAGAGCTCCTATAATTCACCCCTCCACTTT.

The rearrangement uses TRBV6-6 and TRBJ2-7, with 9 nucleotides matching TRBD1. There are 14 residues in the CDR3. The trim removed 6 bases at V and 2 bases at J, leaving 5 bases unmatched. Germline CDR1 is MNHNY and CDR2 is SVGAGI (reference sequence). CDR3 DNA: TGTGCCAGCAGCCCGGGACAGGGAGCCTACGAGCAGTACTTC. This gives the protein CASSPGQGAYEQYF.

The chain uses TRBV19 and TRBJ1-3; 8 nucleotides agree with TRBD1. This CDR3 is 15 amino acids long. Germline V gene data show CDR1 as LNHDA and CDR2 as SQIVND (reference sequence). Trimming cost V 8 bases and J 5 bases; bases outside gene matches: 11. The CDR3 here is CASVPGQANRNTIYF. CDR3 nucleotide sequence: TGTGCCAGTGTACCGGGACAGGCGAACCGAAACACCATATATTTT.

This chain links TRBV21-1 with TRBJ1-5; TRBD1 reflects the table's D call only, with no check against the DNA. TRBV21-1 is listed as a pseudogene. The CDR3 length is 17 residues. The CDR3 here is CASSKGIRTGGDQPQHF. In nucleotides, the CDR3 is TGTGCCAGCAGCAAAGGGATCAGGACAGGGGGCGATCAGCCCCAGCATTTT.

The chain links TRBV19 to TRBJ1-5, with D hard to call. V was cut by 5 bases and J by 0 bases, with 11 bases left in between. The CDR3 sequence is 15 residues long. From germline, CDR1 is LNHDA and CDR2 SQIVND (reference sequence). CDR3 sequence (DNA): TGTGCCAGTAGTTGGGCCTTTTATAGCAATCAGCCCCAGCATTTT. Protein product: CASSWAFYSNQPQHF.

This chain joins TRBV19 and TRBJ1-2; the match to TRBD1 covers 9 bases. The trim removed 6 bases at V and 7 bases at J, leaving 6 bases unmatched. Germline V gene lookup returns CDR1 LNHDA and CDR2 SQIVND (reference sequence). The CDR3 is 13 residues long. DNA for the CDR3: TGTGCCAGTAGACGGCCGGGACAGGGTGGCTACACCTTC. It translates to CASRRPGQGGYTF.

This sequence joins TRBV28 and TRBJ2-5, with D possibly TRBD1 on 6 matching bases. In germline, CDR1 is MDHEN, CDR2 SYDVKM. V was trimmed by 6 bases and J by 4 bases, leaving 18 bases between them. This CDR3 spans 15 amino acids. The CDR3 protein is CASRPSLQGRETQYF. The CDR3, as DNA: TGTGCCAGCAGGCCATCCCTTCAGGGGCGAGAGACCCAGTACTTC.

As concerns this clone: Germline and junction disagree at one end, which may indicate a read error. The rearrangement links TRBV10-3 to TRBJ2-3; D unclear. The CDR3 runs 16 residues. Germline V lookup: CDR1 ENHRY, CDR2 SYGVKD. CDR3 sequence: CAISESGLIDADTQYF. The CDR3 DNA reads as TGTGCCATCAGCGAGTCCGGGTTAATTGATGCAGATACGCAGTATTTT.

This chain connects TRBV5-1 to TRBJ2-3; D is uncertain. V lost 0 bases to trimming and J lost 6 bases, with 5 bases between them. The CDR3 sequence is 12 residues long. Per the germline V gene, CDR1 is SGHRS and CDR2 is YFSETQ. The CDR3 coding sequence is TGCGCCAGCAGCTTGGATCTGGATACGCAGTATTTT. It encodes CASSLDLDTQYF.

The V and J genes are TRBV27 and TRBJ1-2, with 7 nucleotides matching TRBD1. This CDR3 spans 14 amino acids. Trimming at V came to 2 bases and at J to 3 bases, leaving 3 bases not matched to a gene. CDR1 is MNHEY, CDR2 SMNVEV, per germline (reference sequence). CDR3 DNA: TGTGCCAGCAGTTTAACAGGGGCGTACTATGGCTACACCTTC. This sequence encodes CASSLTGAYYGYTF.

The chain employs TRBV11-3 and TRBJ2-1; 7 bases map to TRBD1. V lost 2 bases to trimming and J lost 7 bases; unmatched junction nucleotides: 5. CDR3 size: 14 residues. Germline V gives CDR1 SGHNT, CDR2 YENEEA. The CDR3 loop is CASSLNRGRNEQFF. The DNA for the CDR3 is TGTGCCAGCAGCTTAAACAGGGGAAGGAATGAGCAGTTCTTC.

The CDR3 nucleotides read TGTGCCAGCACCCCAACCCAGGGGCAGCGGAACACCGGGGAGCTGTTTTTT. Its protein is CASTPTQGQRNTGELFF. V is TRBV2 and J is TRBJ2-2; weak D call: TRBD1 (6 bases). The germline V and J ends were trimmed by 7 bases and 1 base, with 19 bases remaining between them. The CDR3 is 17 amino acids. The germline V gene has CDR1 SNHLY and CDR2 FYNNEI.

The chain recombines TRBV5-6 with TRBJ1-4, with D maybe TRBD1 (5 bases). Germline CDR1 reads SGHDT; CDR2 reads YYEEEE. There are 15 residues in the CDR3. The V end was cut by 4 bases, the J end by 8 bases, with 18 bases between. CDR3 coding DNA: TGTGCCAGCAGCCCCCAAGCAGGGCGGGAAGAAAAACTGTTTTTT. This gives the protein CASSPQAGREEKLFF.

This chain links TRBV4-1 with TRBJ1-4; TRBD1 matches at 7 bases. The CDR3 length is 16 residues. J was trimmed by 1 base and V by 3 bases; bases with no gene match: 5. The germline V gene has CDR1 MGHRA and CDR2 YSYEKL. Written as DNA, the CDR3 is TGCGCCAGCAGCCAGGTACAGGGGCTAACTAATGAAAAACTGTTTTTT. This gives the protein CASSQVQGLTNEKLFF.

This clone has more than one count but fewer than ten. The rearrangement uses TRBV19 and TRBJ1-4, with 7 bases that match TRBD1. With V trimmed by 6 bases and J by 2 bases, 6 bases remained unmatched. The CDR3 covers 15 residues. The germline CDR1 and CDR2 sequences are LNHDA and SQIVND (reference sequence). DNA of the CDR3: TGTGCCAGTAGCGAATTACAGGGGACTAATGAAAAACTGTTTTTT. This gives the protein CASSELQGTNEKLFF.

The CDR3 DNA sequence: TGTGCCAGCAGCCGGGGGGGGCTAGGAAACACCATATATTTT. The encoded protein is CASSRGGLGNTIYF. The chain carries TRBV7-8 and TRBJ1-3; D perhaps matches TRBD1 (6 bases). The V gene lost 5 bases and the J gene lost 4 bases, with 12 bases spanning the gap. Germline V CDR1 and CDR2: SGHVS, FQNEAQ. CDR3 length: 14 residues.

This clone was observed a handful of times. This sequence joins TRBV2 and TRBJ2-7; TRBD2 agrees at 8 bases. The J segment lost 4 bases and the V segment lost 7 bases, leaving 9 bases of the junction unmatched. CDR1 is SNHLY, CDR2 FYNNEI, per germline. The CDR3 consists of 14 residues. CDR3 bases: TGTGCCAGCAAACGGGGGGGGTTCGATTACGAGCAGTACTTC. Its protein is CASKRGGFDYEQYF.

This clone appeared once. This chain uses TRBV27 with TRBJ2-3; 7 nucleotides align to TRBD1. CDR3 length equals 14 residues. Looked up from germline, CDR1 is MNHEY and CDR2 is SMNVEV (reference sequence). J gave up 8 bases and V 6 bases, and 11 bases lay outside the gene matches. The CDR3 bases are TGTGCCAGCAGGTTTATAGAGGGGGCGAGTACGCAGTATTTT. The encoded protein is CASRFIEGASTQYF.